This T cell receptor beta chain was captured by sequencing in a study of blood T cell repertoires in COVID-19. Study as a whole: From the United States, Italy and Spain came samples of acute and convalescent COVID-19. PBMCs, B-cell-depleted T cells, or T cells provided the cDNA or gDNA that made up the material.

Authors' methods: The authors estimated nucleated cell counts from reference gene primer amplification. Produced via immunoSEQ multiplex PCR; TCRdb's table is partial and in-frame only. The DNA was the basis for D and trimming; V, J and clone size are from that table. There are roughly 280,000 clones in the sample; around nine tenths occur only once, and roughly 2.2% lies in the top ten. With V trimmed by 0 bases and J by 4 bases, 6 bases remained unmatched. Germline V gene sequence: CDR1 SGHRS, CDR2 YFSETQ. There are 17 residues in the CDR3. In its sample, this clone was seen once. The sequence came from a man aged 50-59 years with acute or convalescent COVID-19. Sequenced: peripheral blood. The chain uses TRBV5-1 and TRBJ2-1; 11 positions agree with TRBD2. In DNA, the CDR3 is TGCGCCAGCAGCTTGGGCGGAGGGACTAGCGGATACAATGAGCAGTTCTTC. It encodes CASSLGGGTSGYNEQFF. Drawing the rest from reference TRBV5-1 and TRBJ2-1, the complete variable domain is KAGVTQTPRYLIKTRGQQVTLSCSPISGHRSVSWYQQTPGQGLQFLFEYFSETQRNKGNFPGRFSGRQFSNSRSEMNVSTLELGDSALYLCASSLGGGTSGYNEQFFGPGTRLTVL.